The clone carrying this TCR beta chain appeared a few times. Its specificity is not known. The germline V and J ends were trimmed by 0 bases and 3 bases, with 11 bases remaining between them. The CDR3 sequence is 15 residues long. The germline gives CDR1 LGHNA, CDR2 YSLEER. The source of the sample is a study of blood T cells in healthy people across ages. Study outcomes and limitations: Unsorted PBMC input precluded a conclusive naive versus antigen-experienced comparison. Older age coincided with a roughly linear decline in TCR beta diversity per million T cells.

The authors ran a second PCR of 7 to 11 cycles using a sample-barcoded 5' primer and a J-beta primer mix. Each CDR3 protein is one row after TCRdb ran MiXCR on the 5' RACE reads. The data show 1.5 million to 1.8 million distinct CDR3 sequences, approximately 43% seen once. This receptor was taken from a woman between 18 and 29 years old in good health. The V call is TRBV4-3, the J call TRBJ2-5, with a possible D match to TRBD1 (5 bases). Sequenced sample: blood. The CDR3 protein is CASSQEARGEETQYF. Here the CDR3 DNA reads TGCGCCAGCAGCCAAGAAGCTAGGGGTGAAGAGACCCAGTACTTC.